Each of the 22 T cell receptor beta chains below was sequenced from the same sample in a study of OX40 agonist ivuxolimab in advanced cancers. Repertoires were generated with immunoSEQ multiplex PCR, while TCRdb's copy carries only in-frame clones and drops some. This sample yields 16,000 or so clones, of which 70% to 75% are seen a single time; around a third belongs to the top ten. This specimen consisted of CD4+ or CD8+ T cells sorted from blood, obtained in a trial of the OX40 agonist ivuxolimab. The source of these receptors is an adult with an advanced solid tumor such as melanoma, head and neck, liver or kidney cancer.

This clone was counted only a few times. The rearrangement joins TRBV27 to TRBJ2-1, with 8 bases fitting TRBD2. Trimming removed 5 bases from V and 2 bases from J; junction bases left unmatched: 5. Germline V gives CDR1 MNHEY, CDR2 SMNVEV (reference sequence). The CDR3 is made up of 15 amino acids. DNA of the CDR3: TGTGCCAGCAGTATCATAGCGGGACCCTACAATGAGCAGTTCTTC. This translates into CASSIIAGPYNEQFF.

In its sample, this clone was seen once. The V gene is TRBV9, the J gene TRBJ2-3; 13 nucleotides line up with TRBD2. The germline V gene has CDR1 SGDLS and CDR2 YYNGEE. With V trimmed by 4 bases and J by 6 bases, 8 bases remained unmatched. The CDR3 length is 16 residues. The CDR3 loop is CASSYWTSGSMDTQYF. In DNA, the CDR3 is TGTGCCAGCAGCTACTGGACTAGCGGGAGTATGGATACGCAGTATTTT.

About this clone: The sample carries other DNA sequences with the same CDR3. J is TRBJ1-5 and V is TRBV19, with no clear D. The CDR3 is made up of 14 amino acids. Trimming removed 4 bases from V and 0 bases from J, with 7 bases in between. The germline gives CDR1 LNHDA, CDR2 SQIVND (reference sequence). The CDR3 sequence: CASSTQDSNQPQHF. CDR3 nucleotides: TGTGCCAGTAGTACTCAGGATAGCAATCAGCCCCAGCATTTT.

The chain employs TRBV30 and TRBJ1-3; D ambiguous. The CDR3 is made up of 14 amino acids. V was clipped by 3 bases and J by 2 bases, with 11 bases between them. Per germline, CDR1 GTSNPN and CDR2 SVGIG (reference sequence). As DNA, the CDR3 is TGTGCCTGGAGCAAAGGCATAGCTGGAAACACCATATATTTT. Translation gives CAWSKGIAGNTIYF.

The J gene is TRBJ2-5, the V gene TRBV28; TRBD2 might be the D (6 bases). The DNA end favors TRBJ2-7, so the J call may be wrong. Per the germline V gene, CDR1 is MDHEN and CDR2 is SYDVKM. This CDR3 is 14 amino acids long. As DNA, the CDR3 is TGTGCCAGCAGTTTAGAGTCAGGGAGGAACGAGCAGTACTTC. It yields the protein CASSLESGRNEQYF.

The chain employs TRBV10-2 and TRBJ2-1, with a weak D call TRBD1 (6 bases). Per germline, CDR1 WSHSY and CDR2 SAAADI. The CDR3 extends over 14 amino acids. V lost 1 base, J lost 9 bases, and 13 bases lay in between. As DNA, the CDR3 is TGCGCCAGCAGTGAGTGGGCAGGGGTCCCTGAGCAGTTCTTC. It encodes CASSEWAGVPEQFF.

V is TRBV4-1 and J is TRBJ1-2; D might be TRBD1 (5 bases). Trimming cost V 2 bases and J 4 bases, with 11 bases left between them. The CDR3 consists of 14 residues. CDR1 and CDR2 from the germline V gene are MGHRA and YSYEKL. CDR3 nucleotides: TGCGCCAGCAGCCAACAGGGTCTTGGCTATGGCTACACCTTC. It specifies CASSQQGLGYGYTF.

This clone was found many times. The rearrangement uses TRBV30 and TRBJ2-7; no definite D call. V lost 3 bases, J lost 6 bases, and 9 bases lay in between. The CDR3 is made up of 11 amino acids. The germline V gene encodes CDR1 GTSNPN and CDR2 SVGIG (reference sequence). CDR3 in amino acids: CAWSVGFEQYF. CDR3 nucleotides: TGTGCCTGGAGCGTGGGTTTCGAGCAGTACTTC.

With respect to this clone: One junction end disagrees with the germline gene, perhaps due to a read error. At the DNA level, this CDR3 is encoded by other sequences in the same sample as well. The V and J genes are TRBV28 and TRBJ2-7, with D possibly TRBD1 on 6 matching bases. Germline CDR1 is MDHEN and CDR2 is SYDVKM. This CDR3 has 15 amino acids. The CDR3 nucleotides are TGTGCCAGCAGTTTTCGGGACATTTTTCCCTACGAGCAATACTTC. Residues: CASSFRDIFPYEQYF.

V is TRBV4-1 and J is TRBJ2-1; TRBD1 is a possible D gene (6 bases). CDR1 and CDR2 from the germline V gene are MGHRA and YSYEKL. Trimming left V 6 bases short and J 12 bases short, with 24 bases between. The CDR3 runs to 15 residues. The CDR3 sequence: CASRDVGGWTQRQFF. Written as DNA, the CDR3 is TGCGCCAGCAGAGATGTAGGGGGATGGACACAGAGGCAGTTCTTC.

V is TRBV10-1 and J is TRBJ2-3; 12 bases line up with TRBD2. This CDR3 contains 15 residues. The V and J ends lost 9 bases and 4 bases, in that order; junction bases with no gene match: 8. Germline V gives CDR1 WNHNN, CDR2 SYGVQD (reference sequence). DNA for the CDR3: TGCGCCAGGGGAGAACTAGCGGGAGGCCCAGATACGCAGTATTTT. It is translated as CARGELAGGPDTQYF.

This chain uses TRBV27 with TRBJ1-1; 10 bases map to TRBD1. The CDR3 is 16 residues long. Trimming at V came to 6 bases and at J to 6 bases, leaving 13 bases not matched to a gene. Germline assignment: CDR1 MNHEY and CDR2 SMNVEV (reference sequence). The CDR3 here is CASRPGTGAGLPEAFF. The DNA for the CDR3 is TGTGCCAGCAGGCCAGGGACAGGGGCCGGTTTGCCTGAAGCTTTCTTT.

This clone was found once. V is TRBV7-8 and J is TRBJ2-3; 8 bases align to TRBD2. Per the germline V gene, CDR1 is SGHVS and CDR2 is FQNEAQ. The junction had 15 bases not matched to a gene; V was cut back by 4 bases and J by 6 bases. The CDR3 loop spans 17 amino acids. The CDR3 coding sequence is TGTGCCAGCAGCTCAGGGAGGGTTAGCGGGACCGAGGATACGCAGTATTTT. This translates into CASSSGRVSGTEDTQYF.

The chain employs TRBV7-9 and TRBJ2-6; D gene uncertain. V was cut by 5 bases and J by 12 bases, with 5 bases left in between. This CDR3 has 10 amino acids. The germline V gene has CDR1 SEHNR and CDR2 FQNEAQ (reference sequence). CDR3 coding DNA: TGTGCCAGCAGCCCCAGCGTCCTGACTTTC. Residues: CASSPSVLTF.

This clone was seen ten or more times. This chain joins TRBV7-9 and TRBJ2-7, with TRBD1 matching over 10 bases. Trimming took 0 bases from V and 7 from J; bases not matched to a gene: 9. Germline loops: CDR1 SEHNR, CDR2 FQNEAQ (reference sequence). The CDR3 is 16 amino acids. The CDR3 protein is CASSLAEGTGAREQYF. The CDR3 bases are TGTGCCAGCAGCTTAGCGGAAGGGACAGGGGCTCGAGAGCAGTACTTC.

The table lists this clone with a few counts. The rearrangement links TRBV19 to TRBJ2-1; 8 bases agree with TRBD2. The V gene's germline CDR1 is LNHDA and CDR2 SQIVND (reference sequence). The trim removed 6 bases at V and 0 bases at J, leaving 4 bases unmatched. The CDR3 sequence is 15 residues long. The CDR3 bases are TGTGCCAGTAGAGTAGCGGGAAGCTCCTACAATGAGCAGTTCTTC. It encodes CASRVAGSSYNEQFF.

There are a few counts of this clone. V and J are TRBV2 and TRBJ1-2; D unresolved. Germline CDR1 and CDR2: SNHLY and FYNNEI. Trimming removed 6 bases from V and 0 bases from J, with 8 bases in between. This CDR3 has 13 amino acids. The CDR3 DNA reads TGTGCCAGCAGGTCAGGAGCTAACTATGGCTACACCTTC. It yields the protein CASRSGANYGYTF. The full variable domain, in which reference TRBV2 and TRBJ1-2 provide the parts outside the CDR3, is EPEVTQTPSHQVTQMGQEVILRCVPISNHLYFYWYRQILGQKVEFLVSFYNNEISEKSEIFDDQFSVERPDGSNFTLKIRSTKLEDSAMYFCASRSGANYGYTFGSGTRLTVV.

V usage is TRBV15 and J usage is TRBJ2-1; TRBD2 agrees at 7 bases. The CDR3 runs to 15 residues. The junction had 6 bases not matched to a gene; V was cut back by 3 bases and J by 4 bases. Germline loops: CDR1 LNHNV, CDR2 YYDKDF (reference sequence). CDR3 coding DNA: TGTGCCACCAGCAGCGGCGGGGGTAGATACAATGAGCAGTTCTTC. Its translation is CATSSGGGRYNEQFF.

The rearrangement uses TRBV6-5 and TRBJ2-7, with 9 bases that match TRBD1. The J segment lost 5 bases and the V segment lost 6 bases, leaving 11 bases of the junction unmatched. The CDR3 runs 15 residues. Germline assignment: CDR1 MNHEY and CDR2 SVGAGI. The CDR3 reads CASRNSGQGVHEQYF. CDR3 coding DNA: TGTGCCAGCAGAAACTCGGGACAGGGAGTACACGAGCAGTACTTC.

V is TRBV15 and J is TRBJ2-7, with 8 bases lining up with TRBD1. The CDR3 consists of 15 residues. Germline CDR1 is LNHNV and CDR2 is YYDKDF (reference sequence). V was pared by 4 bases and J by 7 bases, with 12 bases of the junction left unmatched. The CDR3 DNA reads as TGTGCCACCAGCACCCAGGGGGCAGGGGGCTATGAGCAGTACTTC. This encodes CATSTQGAGGYEQYF.

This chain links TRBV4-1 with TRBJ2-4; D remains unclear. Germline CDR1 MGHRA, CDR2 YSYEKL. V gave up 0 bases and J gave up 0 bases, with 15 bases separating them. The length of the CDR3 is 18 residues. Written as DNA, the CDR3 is TGCGCCAGCAGCCAAGACGGGCCAACTCTTATAGCCAAAAACATTCAGTACTTC. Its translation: CASSQDGPTLIAKNIQYF.

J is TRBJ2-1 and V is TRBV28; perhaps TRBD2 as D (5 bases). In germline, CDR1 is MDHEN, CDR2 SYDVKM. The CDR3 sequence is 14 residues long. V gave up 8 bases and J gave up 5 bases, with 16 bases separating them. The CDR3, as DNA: TGTGCCAGCGGCGAAGCGGATCAAAACAATGAGCAGTTCTTC. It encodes CASGEADQNNEQFF. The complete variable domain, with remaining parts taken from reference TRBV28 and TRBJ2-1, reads DVKVTQSSRYLVKRTGEKVFLECVQDMDHENMFWYRQDPGLGLRLIYFSYDVKMKEKGDIPEGYSVSREKKERFSLILESASTNQTSMYLCASGEADQNNEQFFGPGTRLTVL.